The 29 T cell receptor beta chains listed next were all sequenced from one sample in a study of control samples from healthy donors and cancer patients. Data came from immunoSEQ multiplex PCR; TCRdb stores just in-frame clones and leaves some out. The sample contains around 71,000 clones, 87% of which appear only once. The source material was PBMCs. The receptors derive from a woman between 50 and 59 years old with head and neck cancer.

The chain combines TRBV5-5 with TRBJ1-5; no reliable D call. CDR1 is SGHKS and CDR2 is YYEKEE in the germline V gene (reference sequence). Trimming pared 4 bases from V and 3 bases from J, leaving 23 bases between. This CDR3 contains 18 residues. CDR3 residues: CASSESPGSLTYNQPQHF. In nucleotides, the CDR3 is TGTGCCAGCAGCGAATCCCCTGGAAGTCTCACATACAATCAGCCCCAGCATTTT. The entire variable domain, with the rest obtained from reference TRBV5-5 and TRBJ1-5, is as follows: DAGVTQSPTHLIKTRGQQVTLRCSPISGHKSVSWYQQVLGQGPQFIFQYYEKEERGRGNFPDRFSARQFPNYSSELNVNALLLGDSALYLCASSESPGSLTYNQPQHFGDGTRLSIL.

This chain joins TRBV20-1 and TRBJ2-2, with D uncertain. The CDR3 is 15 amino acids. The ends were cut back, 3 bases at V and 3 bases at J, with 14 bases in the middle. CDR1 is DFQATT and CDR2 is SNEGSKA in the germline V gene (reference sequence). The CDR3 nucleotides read TGCAGTGCTAGTACCCCGGACGGATACACCGGGGAGCTGTTTTTT. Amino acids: CSASTPDGYTGELFF.

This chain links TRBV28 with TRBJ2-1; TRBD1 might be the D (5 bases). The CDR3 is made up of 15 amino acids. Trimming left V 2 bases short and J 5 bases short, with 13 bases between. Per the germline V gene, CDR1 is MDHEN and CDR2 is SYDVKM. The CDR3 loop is CASSLEGAGDNEQFF. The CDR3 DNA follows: TGTGCCAGCAGTTTAGAAGGGGCCGGAGACAATGAGCAGTTCTTC.

CDR3 DNA: TGTGCCAGCAGCCGTGACAGGGTTGAGGTGGGGCAGTACTTC. Its protein product is CASSRDRVEVGQYF. The V and J genes are TRBV5-8 and TRBJ2-7; 7 nucleotides align to TRBD1. V shed 4 bases and J 9 bases; nucleotides not matched to a gene: 13. This CDR3 contains 14 residues. The germline CDR1 and CDR2 sequences are SGHTS and YDEGEE.

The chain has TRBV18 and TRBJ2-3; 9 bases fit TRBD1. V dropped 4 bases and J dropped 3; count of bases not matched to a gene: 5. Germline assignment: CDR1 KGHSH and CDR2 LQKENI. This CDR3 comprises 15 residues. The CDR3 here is CASSLQGAGTDTQYF. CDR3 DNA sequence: TGTGCCAGCTCACTACAGGGGGCAGGGACAGATACGCAGTATTTT.

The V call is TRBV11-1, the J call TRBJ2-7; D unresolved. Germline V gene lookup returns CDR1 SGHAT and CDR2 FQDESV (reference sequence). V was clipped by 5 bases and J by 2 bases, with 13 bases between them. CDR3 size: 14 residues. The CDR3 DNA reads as TGTGCCAGCAGCCCCCCAGGTTCGCCCTACGAGCAGTACTTC. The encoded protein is CASSPPGSPYEQYF. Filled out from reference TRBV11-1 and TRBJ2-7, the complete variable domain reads EAEVAQSPRYKITEKSQAVAFWCDPISGHATLYWYRQILGQGPELLVQFQDESVVDDSQLPKDRFSAERLKGVDSTLKIQPAELGDSAMYLCASSPPGSPYEQYFGPGTRLTVT.

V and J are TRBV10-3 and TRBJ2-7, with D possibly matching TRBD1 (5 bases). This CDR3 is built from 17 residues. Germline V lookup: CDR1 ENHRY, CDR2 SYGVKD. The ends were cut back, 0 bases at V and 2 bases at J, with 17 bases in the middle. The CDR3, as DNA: TGTGCCATCAGTGAGTCGAAGACTGGGGCCCTACCCTACGAGCAGTACTTC. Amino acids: CAISESKTGALPYEQYF.

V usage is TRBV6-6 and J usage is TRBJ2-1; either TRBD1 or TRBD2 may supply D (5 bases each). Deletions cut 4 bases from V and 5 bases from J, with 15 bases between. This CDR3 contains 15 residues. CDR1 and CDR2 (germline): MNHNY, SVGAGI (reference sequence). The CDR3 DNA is TGTGCCAGCAGTTCCTCCGGGACGGTGAACAATGAGCAGTTCTTC. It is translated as CASSSSGTVNNEQFF.

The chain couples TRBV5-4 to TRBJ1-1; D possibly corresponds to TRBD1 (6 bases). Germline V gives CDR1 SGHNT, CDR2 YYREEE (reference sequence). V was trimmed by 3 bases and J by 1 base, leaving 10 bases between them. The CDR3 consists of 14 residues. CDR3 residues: CASSSGHQNTEAFF. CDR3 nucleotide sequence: TGTGCCAGCAGCTCGGGACATCAGAACACTGAAGCTTTCTTT.

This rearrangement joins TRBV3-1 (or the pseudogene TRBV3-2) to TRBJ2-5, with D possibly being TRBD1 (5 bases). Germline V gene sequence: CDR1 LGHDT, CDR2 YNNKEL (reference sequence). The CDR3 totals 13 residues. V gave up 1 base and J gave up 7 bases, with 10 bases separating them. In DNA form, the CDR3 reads TGTGCCAGCAGCCAAGGACAGTCTGGGACCCAGTACTTC. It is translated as CASSQGQSGTQYF.

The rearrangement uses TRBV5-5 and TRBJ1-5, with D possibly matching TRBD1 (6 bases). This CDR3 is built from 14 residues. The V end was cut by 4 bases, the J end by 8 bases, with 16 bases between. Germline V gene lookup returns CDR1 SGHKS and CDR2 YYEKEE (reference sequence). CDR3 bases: TGTGCCAGCAGCCCCTGGGGAGGGGACAAGCCCCAGCATTTT. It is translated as CASSPWGGDKPQHF.

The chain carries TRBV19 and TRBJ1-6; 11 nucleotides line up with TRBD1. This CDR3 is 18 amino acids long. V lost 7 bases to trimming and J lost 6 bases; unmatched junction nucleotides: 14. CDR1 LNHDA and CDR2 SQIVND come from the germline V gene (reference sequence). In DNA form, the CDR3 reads TGTGCCAGTAAAACTGATATCGGGACAGGGGGTGGTAATTCACCCCTCCACTTT. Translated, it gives CASKTDIGTGGGNSPLHF.

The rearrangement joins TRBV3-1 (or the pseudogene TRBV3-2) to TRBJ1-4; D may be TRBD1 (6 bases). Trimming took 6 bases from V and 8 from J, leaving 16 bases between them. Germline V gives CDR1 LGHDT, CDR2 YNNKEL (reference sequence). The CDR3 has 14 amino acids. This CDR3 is CASSLQGIGEKLFF. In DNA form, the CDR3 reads TGTGCCAGCAGTCTCCAGGGGATAGGGGAAAAACTGTTTTTT.

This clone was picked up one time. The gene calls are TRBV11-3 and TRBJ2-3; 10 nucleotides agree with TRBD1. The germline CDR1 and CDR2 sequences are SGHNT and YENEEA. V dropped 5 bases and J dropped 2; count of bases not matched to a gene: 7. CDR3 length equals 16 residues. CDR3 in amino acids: CASSPRQGATTDTQYF. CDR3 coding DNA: TGTGCCAGCAGCCCCCGACAGGGGGCCACCACAGATACGCAGTATTTT.

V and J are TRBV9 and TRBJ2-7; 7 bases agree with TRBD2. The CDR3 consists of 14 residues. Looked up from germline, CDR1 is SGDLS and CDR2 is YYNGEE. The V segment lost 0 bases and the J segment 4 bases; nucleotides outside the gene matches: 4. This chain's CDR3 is CASSVGTSRYEQYF. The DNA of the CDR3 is TGTGCCAGCAGCGTAGGGACTAGTAGGTACGAGCAGTACTTC. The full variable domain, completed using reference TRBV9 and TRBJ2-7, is DSGVTQTPKHLITATGQRVTLRCSPRSGDLSVYWYQQSLDQGLQFLIQYYNGEERAKGNILERFSAQQFPDLHSELNLSSLELGDSALYFCASSVGTSRYEQYFGPGTRLTVT.

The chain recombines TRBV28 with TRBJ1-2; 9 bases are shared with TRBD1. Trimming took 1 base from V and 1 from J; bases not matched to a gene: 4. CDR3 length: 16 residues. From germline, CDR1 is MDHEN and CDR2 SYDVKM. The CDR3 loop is CASSLSGTGLNYGYTF. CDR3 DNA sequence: TGTGCCAGCAGTTTATCAGGGACAGGGCTTAACTATGGCTACACCTTC.

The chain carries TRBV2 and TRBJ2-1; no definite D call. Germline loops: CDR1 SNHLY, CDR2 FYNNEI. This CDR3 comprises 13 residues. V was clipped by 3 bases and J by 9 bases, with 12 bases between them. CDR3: CASSDHLVGEQFF. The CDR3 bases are TGTGCCAGCAGTGATCATCTAGTCGGTGAGCAGTTCTTC.

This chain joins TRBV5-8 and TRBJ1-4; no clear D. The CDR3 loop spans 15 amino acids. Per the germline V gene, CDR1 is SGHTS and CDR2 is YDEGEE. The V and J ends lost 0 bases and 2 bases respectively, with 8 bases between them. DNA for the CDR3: TGTGCCAGCAGCTTGGAAGCTGGGACTAATGAAAAACTGTTTTTT. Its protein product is CASSLEAGTNEKLFF. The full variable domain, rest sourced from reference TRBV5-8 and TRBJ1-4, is EAGVTQSPTHLIKTRGQQATLRCSPISGHTSVYWYQQALGLGLQFLLWYDEGEERNRGNFPPRFSGRQFPNYSSELNVNALELEDSALYLCASSLEAGTNEKLFFGSGTQLSVL.

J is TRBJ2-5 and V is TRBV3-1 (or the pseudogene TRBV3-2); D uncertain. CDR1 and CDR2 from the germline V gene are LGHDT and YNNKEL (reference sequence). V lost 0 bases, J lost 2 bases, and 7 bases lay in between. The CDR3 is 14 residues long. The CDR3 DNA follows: TGTGCCAGCAGCCAAGAAGGTCTACAAGAGACCCAGTACTTC. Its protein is CASSQEGLQETQYF.

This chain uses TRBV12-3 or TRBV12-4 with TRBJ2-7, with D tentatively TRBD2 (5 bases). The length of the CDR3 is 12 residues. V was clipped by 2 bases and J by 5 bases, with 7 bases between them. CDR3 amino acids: CASSLTGDEQYF. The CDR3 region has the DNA TGTGCCAGCAGTTTAACCGGGGACGAGCAGTACTTC.

CDR3 nucleotide sequence: TGTGCCAGCAGCTTAAAAGTCGTGGCAGGGGGTATAGGGGCCGGGGAGCTGTTTTTT. This sequence encodes CASSLKVVAGGIGAGELFF. The chain employs TRBV7-2 and TRBJ2-2, with 7 bases aligning to TRBD1. The CDR3 is 19 residues long. From germline, CDR1 is SGHTA and CDR2 FQGNSA. Germline trimming cut 2 bases from V and 6 bases from J; bases unmatched to any gene: 18.

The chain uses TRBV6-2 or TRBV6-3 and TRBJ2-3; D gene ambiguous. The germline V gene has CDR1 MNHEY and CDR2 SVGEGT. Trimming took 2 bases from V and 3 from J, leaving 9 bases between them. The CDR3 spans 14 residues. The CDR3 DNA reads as TGTGCCAGCAGTTACGGCAGAGAAACAGATACGCAGTATTTT. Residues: CASSYGRETDTQYF.

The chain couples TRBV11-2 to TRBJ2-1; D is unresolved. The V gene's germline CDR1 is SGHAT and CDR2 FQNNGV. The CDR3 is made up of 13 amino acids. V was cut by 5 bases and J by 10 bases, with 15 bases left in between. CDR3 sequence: CASSPGRVTEQFF. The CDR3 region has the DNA TGTGCCAGCAGCCCCGGGCGAGTTACCGAGCAGTTCTTC.

The CDR3 bases are TGCAGTGCTAGTGAAACTAGCGGGGGCTACTACGAGCAGTACTTC. Protein product: CSASETSGGYYEQYF. The rearrangement uses TRBV20-1 and TRBJ2-7, with 11 positions matching TRBD2. CDR3 length equals 15 residues. Germline values: CDR1 DFQATT, CDR2 SNEGSKA (reference sequence). V shed 3 bases and J 3 bases; nucleotides not matched to a gene: 7.

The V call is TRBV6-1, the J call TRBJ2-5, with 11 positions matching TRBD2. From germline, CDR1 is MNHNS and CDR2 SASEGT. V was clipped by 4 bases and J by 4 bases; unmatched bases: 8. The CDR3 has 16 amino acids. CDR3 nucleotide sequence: TGTGCCAGCAGTGGGCTAGCGGGGGGAAGGGGAGAGACCCAGTACTTC. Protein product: CASSGLAGGRGETQYF.

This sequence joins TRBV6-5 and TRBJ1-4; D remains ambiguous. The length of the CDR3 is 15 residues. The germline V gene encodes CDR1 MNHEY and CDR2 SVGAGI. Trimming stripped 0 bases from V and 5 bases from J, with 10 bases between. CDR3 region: CASSYSTRVNEKLFF. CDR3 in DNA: TGTGCCAGCAGTTACTCGACTCGGGTAAATGAAAAACTGTTTTTT.

CDR3 in DNA: TGTGCCAGCAGCTCGAATCGGGACAGGGGGCCCCACACAGATACGCAGTATTTT. Encoded protein: CASSSNRDRGPHTDTQYF. The chain carries TRBV7-6 and TRBJ2-3, with 12 bases aligning to TRBD1. There are 18 residues in the CDR3. Germline CDR1 SGHVS, CDR2 FNYEAQ. V lost 4 bases and J lost 2; bases outside the gene matches: 10.

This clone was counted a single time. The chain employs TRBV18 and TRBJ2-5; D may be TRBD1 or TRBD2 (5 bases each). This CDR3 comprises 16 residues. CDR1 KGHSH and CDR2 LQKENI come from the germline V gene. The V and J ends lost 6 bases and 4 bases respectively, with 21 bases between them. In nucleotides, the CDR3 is TGTGCCAGCTCGGCGAGCCGGGGCAGGCCACTAGAGACCCAGTACTTC. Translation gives CASSASRGRPLETQYF.

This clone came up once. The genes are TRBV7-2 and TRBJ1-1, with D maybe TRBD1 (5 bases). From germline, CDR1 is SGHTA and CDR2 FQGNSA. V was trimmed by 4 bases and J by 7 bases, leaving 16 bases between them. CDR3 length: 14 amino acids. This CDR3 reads CASSSATVFGEAFF. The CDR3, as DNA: TGTGCCAGCAGCTCAGCGACAGTGTTCGGTGAAGCTTTCTTT.